Below are 8 T cell receptor beta chains sequenced from a single sample in a study of T cell responses to AZD1222 COVID-19 vaccine. Sequenced by immunoSEQ multiplex PCR; TCRdb stores in-frame clones only, minus some. The sample has 95,000 to 100,000 clones, about 88% seen once. Sample: peripheral blood, taken 28 days after the second AZD1222 dose. These receptors were obtained from an adult who received the AZD1222 COVID-19 vaccine.

The V gene is TRBV18, the J gene TRBJ1-3, with TRBD1 as a possible D gene (5 bases). The V gene's germline CDR1 is KGHSH and CDR2 LQKENI. With 0 bases removed from V and 6 bases from J, the gap between germline ends came to 9 bases. The CDR3 consists of 14 residues. CDR3 coding DNA: TGTGCCAGCTCACCACCTACAGGAGAAAACACCATATATTTT. Translating gives CASSPPTGENTIYF.

J is TRBJ2-1 and V is TRBV2, with 7 bases matching TRBD1. The germline CDR1 and CDR2 sequences are SNHLY and FYNNEI. V shed 1 base, J shed 3 bases, and the junction held 3 bases outside the gene matches. This CDR3 contains 15 residues. This CDR3 reads CASSEDRGVYNEQFF. The CDR3 DNA reads as TGTGCCAGCAGTGAAGACAGGGGTGTCTACAATGAGCAGTTCTTC.

This rearrangement joins TRBV4-2 to TRBJ1-1; D perhaps matches TRBD1 (6 bases). CDR3 size: 11 residues. V was clipped by 3 bases and J by 10 bases, with 9 bases between them. The germline gives CDR1 LGHNA, CDR2 YNFKEQ. CDR3 in amino acids: CASSQAGAAFF. CDR3 DNA: TGTGCCAGCAGCCAGGCGGGGGCAGCTTTCTTT.

This clone has a handful of counts. The chain joins TRBV11-3 to TRBJ1-3; D call uncertain. The CDR3 extends over 17 amino acids. Per germline, CDR1 SGHNT and CDR2 YENEEA. The germline V and J ends were trimmed by 3 bases and 0 bases, with 15 bases remaining between them. CDR3 sequence reads: CASSFSMRPNSGNTIYF. Here the CDR3 DNA reads TGTGCCAGCAGCTTTTCCATGAGGCCCAACTCTGGAAACACCATATATTTT.

This sequence joins TRBV7-2 and TRBJ1-1; D ambiguous. The CDR3 contains 13 residues. Between the trimmed V and J ends, which lost 2 bases and 4 bases, there was a span of 8 bases. Germline assignment: CDR1 SGHTA and CDR2 FQGNSA. The CDR3 loop is CASSLFTATEAFF. Written as DNA, the CDR3 is TGTGCCAGCAGCTTATTCACGGCCACTGAAGCTTTCTTT.

The chain combines TRBV6-1 with TRBJ1-5; no firm D call. The CDR3 is 13 residues long. V lost 2 bases, J lost 3 bases, and 5 bases lay in between. Germline assignment: CDR1 MNHNS and CDR2 SASEGT. This CDR3 is CASSETYNQPQHF. Written as DNA, the CDR3 is TGTGCCAGCAGTGAAACGTACAATCAGCCCCAGCATTTT.

This rearrangement joins TRBV7-7 to TRBJ2-5, with TRBD2 identical over 8 bases. V lost 3 bases, J lost 4 bases, and 4 bases stayed unmatched. The CDR3 spans 14 residues. Germline V lookup: CDR1 SSHAT, CDR2 FNYEAQ (reference sequence). The CDR3: CASSFGGAPETQYF. The CDR3 DNA follows: TGTGCCAGCAGCTTCGGGGGGGCTCCAGAGACCCAGTACTTC.

This clone was detected only once. J is TRBJ2-5 and V is TRBV7-6; maybe TRBD2 (6 bases). V dropped 2 bases and J dropped 4 bases, with 14 bases sitting between them. CDR3 length: 15 amino acids. Germline V gene lookup returns CDR1 SGHVS and CDR2 FNYEAQ. DNA for the CDR3: TGTGCCAGCAGCTTATCACCGGCGCGGGGAGAGACCCAGTACTTC. Amino acid sequence: CASSLSPARGETQYF.